Listed below are T cell receptor beta chains from one sample, sequenced in a study of blood T cell repertoires in COVID-19. Sequenced by immunoSEQ multiplex PCR; TCRdb stores in-frame clones only, minus some. Of about 200,000 clones in the sample, more than 70% were seen once. The specimen sequenced was PBMCs or T cells enriched from blood (not recorded which). The receptor source for this set is a man in his forties with acute COVID-19. Both conserved end residues are part of each CDR3. A D gene is named only where the DNA matches it firmly. Not every row has a clone size; where given, it reads once, few, many or a size class.

v_gene,abundance,j_gene,d_gene,CDR3nt,CDR3aa
TRBV27,.,TRBJ1-1,.,TGTGCCAGCCGTCCCGTTACAGGAAACACTGAAGCTTTCTTT,CASRPVTGNTEAFF
TRBV6-5,.,TRBJ1-5,TRBD1,TGTGCCAGCAGTAGTACAGGGGGTAGGCAGCCCCAGCATTTT,CASSSTGGRQPQHF
TRBV18,.,TRBJ2-2,.,TGTGCCAGCTCACCACCCAGGGACACCGGGGAGCTGTTTTTT,CASSPPRDTGELFF
TRBV2,.,TRBJ2-1,.,TGTGCCAGCAGAAGCGGATACAATGAGCAGTTCTTC,CASRSGYNEQFF
TRBV28,few,TRBJ1-2,TRBD1,TGTGCCAGCAGCCATGGGACAGGGACCTATGGCTACACCTTC,CASSHGTGTYGYTF
TRBV9,.,TRBJ1-6,.,TGTGCCAGCAGCGCGTATAATTCACCCCTCCACTTT,CASSAYNSPLHF
TRBV19,.,TRBJ1-5,.,TGTGCCAGTAGGAAGACAGGAACTCAGCCCCAGCATTTT,CASRKTGTQPQHF
TRBV18,.,TRBJ1-5,.,TGTGCCAGCTCACCATTCCCCAGATATAGCAATCAGCCCCAGCATTTT,CASSPFPRYSNQPQHF
TRBV6-4,many,TRBJ2-1,.,TGTGCCAGCAGTGAGGGGGCGTACAATGAGCAGTTCTTC,CASSEGAYNEQFF
TRBV4-3,.,TRBJ1-3,.,TGCGCCAGCAGCCAAGTAGGTCCAGGGTCGGGAAACACCATATATTTT,CASSQVGPGSGNTIYF
TRBV11-2,once,TRBJ2-5,.,TGTGCCAGCAGCTTAGTTCCGGGGTCTGAGAAGACCCAGTACTTC,CASSLVPGSEKTQYF
TRBV18,few,TRBJ1-5,.,TGTGCCAGCTCACCGACAGCACAGGGAAGTCAGCCCCAGCATTTT,CASSPTAQGSQPQHF
TRBV20-1,.,TRBJ2-5,TRBD1,TGCAGTGCTAGTGACAGGGCTAAGACCCAGTACTTC,CSASDRAKTQYF
TRBV2,.,TRBJ2-1,TRBD2,TGTGCCAGCAGGAGCGGGAGGTCCTACAATGAGCAGTTCTTC,CASRSGRSYNEQFF
TRBV12-5,.,TRBJ1-2,.,TGTGCTAGTGGTTTCGACAGCGACTATGGCTACACCTTC,CASGFDSDYGYTF
TRBV3-1/TRBV3-2,.,TRBJ1-5,.,TGTGCCAGCAGCCTACAGGGCAATCAGCCCCAGCATTTT,CASSLQGNQPQHF
TRBV7-9,.,TRBJ2-2,TRBD2,TGTGCCAGCAGCCCCCCGGGGGGGGGAGTAAGCACCGGGGAGCTGTTTTTT,CASSPPGGGVSTGELFF
TRBV2,.,TRBJ1-2,TRBD1,TGTGCCAGCAACCCACAGGGGTCCTATGGCTACACCTTC,CASNPQGSYGYTF
TRBV7-9,.,TRBJ2-1,TRBD2,TGTGCCAGCAGCTCAAAAAGGTCGGGAGGCTCCTACAATGAGCAGTTCTTC,CASSSKRSGGSYNEQFF
TRBV11-2,.,TRBJ2-1,TRBD2,TGTGCCAGCAGCCCGGGAGGGGCTGCTGAGCAGTTCTTC,CASSPGGAAEQFF
TRBV14,.,TRBJ2-7,TRBD1,TGTGCCAGCAGCCTCAAAAACAGGGGGCCCCCGGGGCAGTACTTC,CASSLKNRGPPGQYF
TRBV5-4,.,TRBJ2-5,TRBD1,TGTGCCAGCAGCTGGGACAGGGGAGAGACCCAGTACTTC,CASSWDRGETQYF
TRBV28,.,TRBJ2-7,.,TGTGCCAGCAGTCCGCTCCTATCCATGGGACAATACGAGCAGTACTTC,CASSPLLSMGQYEQYF
TRBV7-9,.,TRBJ1-1,TRBD1,TGTGCCAGCAGCACAAGTGGGACAGGCACTGAAGCTTTCTTT,CASSTSGTGTEAFF
TRBV18,once,TRBJ2-1,TRBD2,TGTGCCAGCTCACCGGGACTAGCTAATGAGCAGTTCTTC,CASSPGLANEQFF
TRBV6-5,.,TRBJ2-3,TRBD2,TGTGCCAGCAGTCCGGAGGGACTAGGCCCAGATACGCAGTATTTT,CASSPEGLGPDTQYF
TRBV5-4,.,TRBJ1-3,.,TGTGCCAGCACCCGGGGGGGGCGAGGAAACACCATATATTTT,CASTRGGRGNTIYF
TRBV4-2,once,TRBJ1-4,.,TGTGCCAGCAGCCAAAACCCGGGGGGAAATGAAAAACTGTTTTTT,CASSQNPGGNEKLFF
TRBV18,.,TRBJ2-2,.,TGTGCCAGCTCACCTCAGGGAAAAATACGCACCGGGGAGCTGTTTTTT,CASSPQGKIRTGELFF
TRBV7-6,.,TRBJ2-1,.,TGTGCCAGCAGCTTCATCCGGCCCGGGAGTTCCTACAATGAGCAGTTCTTC,CASSFIRPGSSYNEQFF